Given below is one T cell receptor beta chain in context. The data were taken from a study of T cells after yellow fever vaccination. Trimming shortened V by 4 bases and J by 1 base, and 10 bases separated the two germline ends. This CDR3 spans 13 amino acids. CDR1 is DFQATT, CDR2 SNEGSKA, per germline (reference sequence). In making TCR cDNA, 5'RACE template switching added a universal primer site and UMIs to it. TCRdb itself ran the 5' RACE reads through MiXCR, one entry per CDR3 protein. Of about 220,000 distinct CDR3 sequences listed, approximately 3.3% are singletons. This receptor was identified in a man aged 18 to 29 who received the YFV17D yellow fever vaccine. The chain is built from TRBV20-1 and TRBJ1-2; D might be TRBD1 (5 bases). The sample was CD4+ T cells sorted from PBMCs, taken 10 days after the yellow fever booster vaccination. Written as DNA, the CDR3 is TGCAGTGCTATCCCGGGGGGTAACTATGGCTACACCTTC. It translates to CSAIPGGNYGYTF.